This TCR beta chain was captured in a study of molecular identifiers for immune sequencing clone quantification. Study observations and caveats: Beyond 20 RNA copies, clones held over 99% of effector molecules, compared with under 1% in naive cells. Same-barcode identical TCR molecules could make highly expanded clones look smaller than they are.

Germline CDR1 is MGHRA and CDR2 is YSYEKL. The CDR3 has 14 residues. V was clipped by 1 base and J by 7 bases, with 14 bases between them. TCRdb called the PCR reads again in MiXCR, with one record for every CDR3 protein. The sample contains about 320,000 distinct CDR3 sequences, 24% of which appear only once. This clonotype was detected many times. No antigen is known for it. The TCR sequence derives from a human donor in good health. Some libraries in this study had Jurkat cell RNA spiked in. What was sequenced was naive CD8+ T cells from blood, with Jurkat cell RNA spiked in. Sample subset: FACS-sorted CD8+CD4-CCR7+CD45RA+ naive T cells. The rearrangement links TRBV4-1 to TRBJ2-7; D gene unclear. This CDR3 is CASSQVKDREEQYF. CDR3 sequence (DNA): TGCGCCAGCAGCCAAGTTAAGGACCGCGAGGAGCAGTACTTC.